Listed here are 21 T cell receptor beta chains from one sample, sequenced in a study of molecular identifiers for immune sequencing clone quantification. TCRdb recomputed calls from the PCR reads with MiXCR, one row per CDR3 protein. The table shows hundreds of thousands of distinct CDR3 sequences, with 25% occurring only once. Sequencing was performed on naive CD8+ T cells from blood, with Jurkat cell RNA spiked in. Subset of the sample: FACS-sorted CD8+CD4-CCR7+CD45RA+ naive T cells. The receptors stem from a human donor in good health. Some libraries in this study had Jurkat cell RNA spiked in.

This rearrangement joins TRBV27 to TRBJ2-5, with 7 bases fitting TRBD2. Unmatched junction bases numbered 8, after V lost 5 bases and J lost 5 bases. Per germline, CDR1 MNHEY and CDR2 SMNVEV (reference sequence). This CDR3 comprises 14 residues. CDR3 nucleotide sequence: TGTGCCAGCAGTGAAGCGGGATTCCCGGAGACCCAGTACTTC. It specifies CASSEAGFPETQYF.

This clonotype was counted only a few times. The chain is built from TRBV19 and TRBJ1-5; 7 nucleotides match TRBD1. Germline CDR1 reads LNHDA; CDR2 reads SQIVND (reference sequence). This CDR3 has 13 residues. Trimming cost V 6 bases and J 3 bases; bases outside gene matches: 2. The CDR3 DNA sequence: TGTGCCAGTAGGGGACAGAACAATCAGCCCCAGCATTTT. This sequence encodes CASRGQNNQPQHF. Based on the CDR3 plus reference TRBV19 and TRBJ1-5, the full variable domain is DGGITQSPKYLFRKEGQNVTLSCEQNLNHDAMYWYRQDPGQGLRLIYYSQIVNDFQKGDIAEGYSVSREKKESFPLTVTSAQKNPTAFYLCASRGQNNQPQHFGDGTRLSIL.

In the case of this clonotype: A much larger clone differs by one base, so this may be a read error. This CDR3 is CASSRMGLRQPQHF. The CDR3 bases are TGTGCCAGTAGTAGGATGGGGTTACGGCAGCCCCAGCATTTT. This rearrangement joins TRBV19 to TRBJ1-5; D is undetermined. CDR1 and CDR2 from the germline V gene are LNHDA and SQIVND (reference sequence). The CDR3 contains 14 residues. V lost 4 bases, J lost 7 bases, and 14 bases lay in between.

In regard to this clonotype: At one boundary the junction diverges from the germline segment, which might be a read error. The chain recombines TRBV29-1 with TRBJ2-1, with TRBD2 matching over 8 bases. This CDR3 spans 14 amino acids. The germline V gene has CDR1 SQVTM and CDR2 ANQGSEA. The CDR3 DNA reads TGCGGCGTTAGAGGCGGGGGGACCTACAATGAGCAGTTCTTC. This encodes CGVRGGGTYNEQFF.

This clonotype was detected ten times or more. The J gene is TRBJ1-1, the V gene TRBV9; tentative D call: TRBD1 (6 bases). Germline V CDR1 and CDR2: SGDLS, YYNGEE. Trimming shortened V by 0 bases and J by 10 bases, and 19 bases separated the two germline ends. The CDR3 covers 15 residues. The CDR3 loop reads CASSVEVSGAGGAFF. For the CDR3, the DNA is TGTGCCAGCAGCGTAGAAGTATCAGGGGCCGGGGGAGCTTTCTTT.

The gene calls are TRBV11-2 and TRBJ2-7; TRBD1 is a possible D gene (5 bases). Germline CDR1 is SGHAT and CDR2 is FQNNGV. The CDR3 is 15 amino acids. Trimming took 0 bases from V and 5 from J, leaving 14 bases between them. CDR3 in amino acids: CASSLDPGSGNEQYF. The CDR3 DNA reads as TGTGCCAGCAGCTTAGACCCAGGGTCAGGAAACGAGCAGTACTTC.

This clonotype has a handful of counts. The chain recombines TRBV19 with TRBJ2-1; possible D gene TRBD1, 5 bases. Germline CDR1 LNHDA, CDR2 SQIVND (reference sequence). V lost 5 bases to trimming and J lost 3 bases, with 8 bases between them. The length of the CDR3 is 13 residues. The CDR3 DNA is TGTGCCAGTAGTTGGGGCAACTACAATGAGCAGTTCTTC. This sequence encodes CASSWGNYNEQFF.

This clonotype was detected ten times or more. The J gene is TRBJ2-7, the V gene TRBV4-2; TRBD1 aligns across 10 bases. V was clipped by 1 base and J by 5 bases; unmatched bases: 5. The germline V gene has CDR1 LGHNA and CDR2 YNFKEQ. This CDR3 is 15 amino acids long. CDR3 sequence reads: CASSQGDRGSDEQYF. The CDR3 nucleotides are TGTGCCAGCAGCCAAGGGGACAGGGGTAGTGACGAGCAGTACTTC.

Only a few counts were recorded for this clonotype. This sequence joins TRBV4-1 and TRBJ1-6, with D hard to call. Trimming took off 8 bases at V and 8 bases at J, with 13 bases between the two ends. Germline-derived CDR1 and CDR2 are MGHRA and YSYEKL. This CDR3 has 13 amino acids. The CDR3 DNA is TGCGCCAGCCGGGGTACGGGGTATTCACCCCTCCACTTT. This sequence encodes CASRGTGYSPLHF.

On this clonotype itself: A single base separates this from a much larger clone, so it may be a read error. This chain uses TRBV9 with TRBJ2-7, with 8 bases that match TRBD2. Germline-derived CDR1 and CDR2 are SGDLS and YYNGEE. Trimming cost V 0 bases and J 9 bases; bases outside gene matches: 8. There are 14 residues in the CDR3. CDR3 loop: CASSVGGGSAAQYF. CDR3 bases: TGTGCCAGCAGCGTAGGCGGGGGGTCCGCCGCGCAGTACTTC.

Turning to this clonotype: A much larger clonotype is one base distant, so this may be a read error. This chain connects TRBV12-3 or TRBV12-4 to TRBJ1-1, with no clear D. The ends were cut back, 4 bases at V and 1 base at J, with 7 bases in the middle. CDR3 length: 13 amino acids. The CDR3 DNA follows: TGTGCCAGCAGTTGGTCACGGAACACTGAAGCTTTCTTT. Its translation: CASSWSRNTEAFF.

The chain's CDR3 is CASSSQGAIEQYF. The CDR3 region has the DNA TGTGCCAGCAGCTCTCAGGGGGCTATCGAGCAGTACTTC. The chain joins TRBV13 to TRBJ2-7; 8 bases fit TRBD1. The CDR3 loop spans 13 amino acids. J gave up 6 bases and V 4 bases, and 5 bases lay outside the gene matches. Germline-derived CDR1 and CDR2 are PRHDT and FYEKMQ (reference sequence).

This clonotype appeared many times. The rearrangement joins TRBV6-5 to TRBJ2-1; weak D call: TRBD1 (5 bases). Germline CDR1 and CDR2: MNHEY and SVGAGI. The CDR3 extends over 16 amino acids. Trimming left V 2 bases short and J 0 bases short, with 11 bases between. CDR3 sequence (DNA): TGTGCCAGCAGTTACACAGGCCCAAGCTCCTACAATGAGCAGTTCTTC. It specifies CASSYTGPSSYNEQFF.

The chain uses TRBV4-3 and TRBJ2-7; TRBD1 matches 7 bases. The CDR3 spans 11 residues. Germline V CDR1 and CDR2: LGHNA, YSLEER. Germline trimming cut 1 base from V and 9 bases from J; bases unmatched to any gene: 0. CDR3 amino acids: CASSQGDRQYF. In DNA, the CDR3 is TGCGCCAGCAGCCAAGGGGACAGGCAGTACTTC.

The table lists this clonotype with a few counts. This chain uses TRBV10-3 with TRBJ2-1, with D possibly matching TRBD1 (7 bases). V shed 2 bases and J shed 10 bases, with 15 bases lying between them. The CDR3 sequence is 14 residues long. The germline V gene has CDR1 ENHRY and CDR2 SYGVKD. The CDR3 DNA follows: TGTGCCATCAGTGAGGGGGCAGGGGGGTGGGAGCAGTTCTTC. This encodes CAISEGAGGWEQFF.

Note on this clonotype: Germline is not matched at one junction end, which may reflect a read error. This chain links TRBV7-8 with TRBJ2-7, with unresolved D. The CDR3 consists of 14 residues. The germline V gene encodes CDR1 SGHVS and CDR2 FQNEAQ. The chain's CDR3 is CACSLAAGSYEQYF. The CDR3 region has the DNA TGTGCCTGCAGCTTAGCAGCAGGTTCCTACGAGCAGTACTTC.

The J gene is TRBJ2-7, the V gene TRBV27; D is undetermined. Germline V CDR1 and CDR2: MNHEY, SMNVEV (reference sequence). The V end lost 0 bases, the J end lost 3 bases, and 9 bases lay between the germline ends. There are 14 residues in the CDR3. CDR3: CASSLSAYHYEQYF. CDR3 coding DNA: TGTGCCAGCAGTTTATCGGCCTACCACTACGAGCAGTACTTC.

This clonotype was recorded at least ten times. The chain has TRBV7-9 and TRBJ2-3; maybe TRBD2 (6 bases). The ends were cut back, 3 bases at V and 2 bases at J, with 12 bases in the middle. Germline CDR1 SEHNR, CDR2 FQNEAQ (reference sequence). The CDR3 extends over 15 amino acids. The CDR3 DNA is TGTGCCAGCAGCTTCCGGGACTCTCCCACAGATACGCAGTATTTT. This gives the protein CASSFRDSPTDTQYF.

Details on this clonotype: Lacking the conserved final phenylalanine or tryptophan, this CDR3 likely reflects a read error. The rearrangement uses TRBV5-1 and TRBJ2-7, with D maybe TRBD2 (5 bases). Germline-derived CDR1 and CDR2 are SGHRS and YFSETQ. CDR3 length: 15 amino acids. Between the trimmed V and J ends, which lost 3 bases and 0 bases, there was a span of 13 bases. The CDR3 sequence: CASSSYGGGSYEQYI. Written as DNA, the CDR3 is TGCGCCAGCAGCTCGTACGGAGGCGGCTCCTACGAGCAGTACATC.

This clonotype was seen more than once but under ten times. The gene calls are TRBV7-9 and TRBJ2-1, with 7 bases fitting TRBD1. The CDR3 totals 17 residues. The ends lost 4 bases at V and 2 bases at J; junction bases unmatched: 11. The V gene's germline CDR1 is SEHNR and CDR2 FQNEAQ (reference sequence). The CDR3 loop is CASSSATGPLAYNEQFF. The CDR3 nucleotides read TGTGCCAGCAGCTCCGCGACAGGGCCCCTAGCCTACAATGAGCAGTTCTTC.

This clonotype was observed a few times. A much larger clone differs by one base, so this may be a read error. The rearrangement joins TRBV6-5 to TRBJ2-6; tentative D call: TRBD1 (5 bases). CDR1 and CDR2 (germline): MNHEY, SVGAGI. This CDR3 is 14 amino acids long. As DNA, the CDR3 is TGTGCCAGCAGTTACTTCTCTGGGGCCAACGTCCCGACTTTC. This translates into CASSYFSGANVPTF.